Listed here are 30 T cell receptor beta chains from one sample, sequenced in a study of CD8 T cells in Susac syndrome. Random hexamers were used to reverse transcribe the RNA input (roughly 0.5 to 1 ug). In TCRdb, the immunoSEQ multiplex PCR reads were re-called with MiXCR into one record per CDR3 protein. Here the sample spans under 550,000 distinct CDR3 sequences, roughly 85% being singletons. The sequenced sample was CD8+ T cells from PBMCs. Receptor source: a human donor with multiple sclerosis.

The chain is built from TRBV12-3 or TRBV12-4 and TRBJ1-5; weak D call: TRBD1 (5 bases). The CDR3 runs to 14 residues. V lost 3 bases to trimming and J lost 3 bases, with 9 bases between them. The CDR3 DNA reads TGTGCCAGCAGTTTGGGGGAAAACAATCAGCCCCAGCATTTT. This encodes CASSLGENNQPQHF.

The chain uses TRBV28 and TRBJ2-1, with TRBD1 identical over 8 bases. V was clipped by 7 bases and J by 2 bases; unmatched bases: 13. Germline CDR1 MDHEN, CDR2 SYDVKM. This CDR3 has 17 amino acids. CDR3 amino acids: CASTTHFGDRPYNEQFF. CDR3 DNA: TGTGCCAGCACCACCCACTTCGGGGACAGGCCCTACAATGAGCAGTTCTTC.

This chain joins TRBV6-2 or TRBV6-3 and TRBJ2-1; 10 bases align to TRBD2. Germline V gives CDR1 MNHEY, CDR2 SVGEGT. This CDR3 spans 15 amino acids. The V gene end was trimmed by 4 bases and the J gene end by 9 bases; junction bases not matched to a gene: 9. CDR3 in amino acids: CASSWPSGRRGEQFF. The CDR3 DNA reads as TGTGCCAGCAGTTGGCCTAGCGGGAGAAGAGGTGAGCAGTTCTTC.

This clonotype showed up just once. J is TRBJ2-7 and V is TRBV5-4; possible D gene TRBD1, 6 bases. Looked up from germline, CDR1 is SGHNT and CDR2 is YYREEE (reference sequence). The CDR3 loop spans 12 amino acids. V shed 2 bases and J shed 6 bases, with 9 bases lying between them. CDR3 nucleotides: TGTGCCAGCAGCTTTACAGGGTTCGAGCAGTACTTC. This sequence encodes CASSFTGFEQYF.

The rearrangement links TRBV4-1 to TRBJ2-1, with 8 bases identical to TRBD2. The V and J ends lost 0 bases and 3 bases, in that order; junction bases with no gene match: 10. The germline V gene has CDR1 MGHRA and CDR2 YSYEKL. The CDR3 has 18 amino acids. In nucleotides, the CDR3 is TGCGCCAGCAGCCAAGAACCCCCACCCAGCGGGAGCTACAATGAGCAGTTCTTC. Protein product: CASSQEPPPSGSYNEQFF.

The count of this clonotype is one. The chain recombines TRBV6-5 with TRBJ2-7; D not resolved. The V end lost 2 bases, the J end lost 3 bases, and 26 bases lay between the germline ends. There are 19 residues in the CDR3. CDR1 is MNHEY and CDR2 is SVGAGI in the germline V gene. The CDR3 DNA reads TGTGCCAGCAGTTACGGCATACCCTGGGTCCGTGGCCCAAGCTACGAGCAGTACTTC. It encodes CASSYGIPWVRGPSYEQYF.

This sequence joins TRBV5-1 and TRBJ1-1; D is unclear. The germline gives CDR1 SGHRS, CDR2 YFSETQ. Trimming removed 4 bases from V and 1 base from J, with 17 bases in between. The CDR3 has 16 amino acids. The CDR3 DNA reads TGCGCCAGCAGCGGAGAAGCTCCGGAAGCGAACACTGAAGCTTTCTTT. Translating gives CASSGEAPEANTEAFF.

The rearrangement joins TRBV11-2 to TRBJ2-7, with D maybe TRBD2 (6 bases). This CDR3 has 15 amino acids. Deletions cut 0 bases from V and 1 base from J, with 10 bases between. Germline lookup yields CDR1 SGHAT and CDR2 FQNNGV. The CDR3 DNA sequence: TGTGCCAGCAGCTTAGAGGCGGGGTCGTCCTACGAGCAGTACTTC. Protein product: CASSLEAGSSYEQYF.

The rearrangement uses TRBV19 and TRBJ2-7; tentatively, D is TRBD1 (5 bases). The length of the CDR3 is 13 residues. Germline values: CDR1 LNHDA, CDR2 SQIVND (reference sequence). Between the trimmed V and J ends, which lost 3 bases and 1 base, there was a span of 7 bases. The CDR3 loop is CASSIGASYEQYF. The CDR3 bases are TGTGCCAGTAGTATTGGGGCTTCCTACGAGCAGTACTTC.

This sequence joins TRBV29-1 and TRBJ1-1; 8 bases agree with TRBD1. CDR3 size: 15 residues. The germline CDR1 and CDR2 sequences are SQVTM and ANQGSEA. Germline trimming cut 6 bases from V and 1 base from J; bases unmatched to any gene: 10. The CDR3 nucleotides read TGCAGCGTGGAAAACGACAGGGGTGGGAACACTGAAGCTTTCTTT. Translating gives CSVENDRGGNTEAFF.

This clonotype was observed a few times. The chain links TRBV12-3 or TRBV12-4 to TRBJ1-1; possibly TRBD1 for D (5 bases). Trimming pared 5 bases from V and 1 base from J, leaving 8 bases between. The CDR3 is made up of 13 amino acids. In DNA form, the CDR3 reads TGTGCCAGCAGTCGGGGGGAGAACACTGAAGCTTTCTTT. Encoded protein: CASSRGENTEAFF.

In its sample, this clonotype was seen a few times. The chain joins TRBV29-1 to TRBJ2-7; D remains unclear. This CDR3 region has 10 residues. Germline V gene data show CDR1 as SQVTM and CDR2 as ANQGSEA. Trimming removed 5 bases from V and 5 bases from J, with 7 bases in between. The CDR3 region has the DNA TGCAGCGTTCAGACCGACGAGCAGTACTTC. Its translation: CSVQTDEQYF.

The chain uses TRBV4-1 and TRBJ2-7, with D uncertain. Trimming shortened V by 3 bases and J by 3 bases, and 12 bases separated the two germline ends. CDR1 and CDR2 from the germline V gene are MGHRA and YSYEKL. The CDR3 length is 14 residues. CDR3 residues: CASSHQDGGYEQYF. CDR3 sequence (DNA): TGCGCCAGCAGCCACCAAGACGGCGGCTACGAGCAGTACTTC.

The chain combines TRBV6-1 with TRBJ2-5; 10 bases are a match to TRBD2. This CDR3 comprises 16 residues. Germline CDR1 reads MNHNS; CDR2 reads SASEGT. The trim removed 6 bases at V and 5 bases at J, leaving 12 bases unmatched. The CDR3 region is CASSTDKRGGPETQYF. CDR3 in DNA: TGTGCCAGCAGCACGGATAAGCGGGGGGGCCCGGAGACCCAGTACTTC.

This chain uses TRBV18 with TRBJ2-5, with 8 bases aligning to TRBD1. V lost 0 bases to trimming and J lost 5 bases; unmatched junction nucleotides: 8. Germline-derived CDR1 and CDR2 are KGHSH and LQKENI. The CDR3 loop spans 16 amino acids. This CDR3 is CASSPPTGEDRETQYF. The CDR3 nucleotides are TGTGCCAGCTCACCACCGACAGGGGAAGACCGGGAGACCCAGTACTTC.

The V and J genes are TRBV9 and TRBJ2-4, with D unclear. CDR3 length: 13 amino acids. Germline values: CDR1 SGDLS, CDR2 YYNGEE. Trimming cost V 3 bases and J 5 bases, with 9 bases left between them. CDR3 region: CASSEPQENIQYF. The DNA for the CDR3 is TGTGCCAGCAGCGAACCTCAGGAAAACATTCAGTACTTC.

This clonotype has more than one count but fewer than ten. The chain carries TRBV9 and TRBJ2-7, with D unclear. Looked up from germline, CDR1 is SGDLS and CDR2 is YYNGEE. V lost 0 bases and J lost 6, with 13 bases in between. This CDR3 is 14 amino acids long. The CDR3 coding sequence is TGTGCCAGCAGCGTAGATAGTAGCTCGGCCGAGCAGTACTTC. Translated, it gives CASSVDSSSAEQYF.

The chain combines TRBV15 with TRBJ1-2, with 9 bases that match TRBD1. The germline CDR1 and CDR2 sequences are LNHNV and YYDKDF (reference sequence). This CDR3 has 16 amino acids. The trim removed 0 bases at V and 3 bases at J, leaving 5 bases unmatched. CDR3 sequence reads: CATSRDPGQGYYGYTF. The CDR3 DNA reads TGTGCCACCAGCAGAGATCCTGGACAGGGGTACTATGGCTACACCTTC.

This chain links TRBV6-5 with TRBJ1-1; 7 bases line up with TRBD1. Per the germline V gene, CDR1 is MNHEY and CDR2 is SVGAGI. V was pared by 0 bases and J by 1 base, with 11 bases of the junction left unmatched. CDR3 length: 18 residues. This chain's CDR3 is CASSYSIGTVKWNTEAFF. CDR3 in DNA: TGTGCCAGCAGTTACTCGATCGGGACAGTGAAATGGAACACTGAAGCTTTCTTT.

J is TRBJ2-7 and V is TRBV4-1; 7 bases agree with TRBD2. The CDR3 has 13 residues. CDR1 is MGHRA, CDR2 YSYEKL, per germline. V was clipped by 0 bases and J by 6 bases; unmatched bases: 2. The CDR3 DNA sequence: TGCGCCAGCAGCCAAGATTGGGGGGGCGAGCAGTACTTC. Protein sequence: CASSQDWGGEQYF.

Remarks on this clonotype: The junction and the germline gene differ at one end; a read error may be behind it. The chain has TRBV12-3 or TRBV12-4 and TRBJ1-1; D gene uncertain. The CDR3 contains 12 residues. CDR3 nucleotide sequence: TGTGCCAGCAGTTTGAGCGGGAGGGAAGCTTTTTTT. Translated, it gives CASSLSGREAFF.

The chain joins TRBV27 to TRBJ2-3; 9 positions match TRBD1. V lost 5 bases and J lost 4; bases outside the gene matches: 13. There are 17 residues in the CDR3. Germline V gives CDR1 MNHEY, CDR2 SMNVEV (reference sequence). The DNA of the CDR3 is TGTGCCAGCAGTCCGCTATTTGGGACAGGGAACGCAGATACGCAGTATTTT. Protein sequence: CASSPLFGTGNADTQYF.

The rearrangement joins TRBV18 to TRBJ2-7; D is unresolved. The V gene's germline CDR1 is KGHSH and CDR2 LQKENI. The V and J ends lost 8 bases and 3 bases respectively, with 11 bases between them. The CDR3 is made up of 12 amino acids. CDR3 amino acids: CASHHGDYEQYF. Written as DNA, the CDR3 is TGTGCCAGCCACCACGGTGACTACGAGCAGTACTTC. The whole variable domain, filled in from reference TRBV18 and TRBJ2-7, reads NAGVMQNPRHLVRRRGQEARLRCSPMKGHSHVYWYRQLPEEGLKFMVYLQKENIIDESGMPKERFSAEFPKEGPSILRIQQVVRGDSAAYFCASHHGDYEQYFGPGTRLTVT.

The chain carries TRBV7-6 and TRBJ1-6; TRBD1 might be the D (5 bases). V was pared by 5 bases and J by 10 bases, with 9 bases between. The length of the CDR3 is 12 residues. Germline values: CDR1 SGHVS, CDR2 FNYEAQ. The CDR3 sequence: CASSEGRSPLHF. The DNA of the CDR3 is TGTGCCAGCAGCGAGGGGCGGTCACCCCTCCACTTT.

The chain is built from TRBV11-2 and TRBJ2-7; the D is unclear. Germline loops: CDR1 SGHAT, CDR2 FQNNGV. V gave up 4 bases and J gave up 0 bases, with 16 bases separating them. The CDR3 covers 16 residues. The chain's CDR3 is CASSYWTVAISYEQYF. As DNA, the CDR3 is TGTGCCAGCAGCTACTGGACCGTTGCTATCTCCTACGAGCAGTACTTC.

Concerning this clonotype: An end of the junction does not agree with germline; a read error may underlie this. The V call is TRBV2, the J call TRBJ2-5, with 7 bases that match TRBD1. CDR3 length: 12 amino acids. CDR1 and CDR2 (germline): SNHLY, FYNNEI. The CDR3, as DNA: TGTGCCACGGTGACAGGGCAAGAGACCCAGCACTTC. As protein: CATVTGQETQHF.

CDR3 DNA: TGCGCCAGCAGCCTAGCCAGGATGCAAGAGACCCAGTACTTC. Translation gives CASSLARMQETQYF. The V call is TRBV5-1, the J call TRBJ2-5, with D maybe TRBD2 (5 bases). CDR3 length equals 14 residues. V lost 4 bases and J lost 2, with 12 bases in between. Germline V gives CDR1 SGHRS, CDR2 YFSETQ.

CDR3 in amino acids: CASSPGPNGDIQYF. The CDR3 nucleotides are TGTGCCAGCAGTCCCGGCCCAAACGGAGACATTCAGTACTTC. The chain couples TRBV27 to TRBJ2-4; no clear D gene. Trimming shortened V by 5 bases and J by 8 bases, and 16 bases separated the two germline ends. The CDR3 is made up of 14 amino acids. Looked up from germline, CDR1 is MNHEY and CDR2 is SMNVEV (reference sequence).

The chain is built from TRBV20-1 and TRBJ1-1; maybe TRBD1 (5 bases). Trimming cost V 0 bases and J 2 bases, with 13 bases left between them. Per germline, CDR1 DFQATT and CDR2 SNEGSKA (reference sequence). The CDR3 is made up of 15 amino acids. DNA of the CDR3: TGCAGTGCTAGAGATTGGCAGGGATTCAACACTGAAGCTTTCTTT. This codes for CSARDWQGFNTEAFF.

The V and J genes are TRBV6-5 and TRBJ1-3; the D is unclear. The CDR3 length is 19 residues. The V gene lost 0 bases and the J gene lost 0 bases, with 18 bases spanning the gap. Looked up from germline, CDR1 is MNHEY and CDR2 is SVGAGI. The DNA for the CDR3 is TGTGCCAGCAGTTACTCGATTCAGGACCCCATAAGCTCTGGAAACACCATATATTTT. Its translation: CASSYSIQDPISSGNTIYF.